The 23 T cell receptor beta chains below were found in one sample sequenced in a study of T cell responses to AZD1222 COVID-19 vaccine. Some clones are missing from TCRdb's copy, which holds only in-frame ones; the method was immunoSEQ multiplex PCR. The table lists 120,000 to 150,000 clones, 91% of them singletons. The sequenced sample was peripheral blood, obtained on day 0 of AZD1222 vaccination. These receptors were taken from an adult in good health.

DNA for the CDR3: TGTGCCAGCAGCCAGCCCGGGACAGGGGGTCGCACTGAAGCTTTCTTT. Translated, it gives CASSQPGTGGRTEAFF. The chain has TRBV4-2 and TRBJ1-1; 11 bases agree with TRBD1. This CDR3 contains 16 residues. V lost 3 bases to trimming and J lost 4 bases; unmatched junction nucleotides: 7. CDR1 is LGHNA and CDR2 is YNFKEQ in the germline V gene.

This sequence joins TRBV6-2 or TRBV6-3 and TRBJ2-7; 10 nucleotides agree with TRBD2. The CDR3 spans 16 residues. V was clipped by 0 bases and J by 1 base; unmatched bases: 3. The germline CDR1 and CDR2 sequences are MNHEY and SVGEGT. This CDR3 is CASSYSPGLASYEQYF. The DNA for the CDR3 is TGTGCCAGCAGTTACTCCCCGGGACTAGCGTCCTACGAGCAGTACTTC.

The chain carries TRBV3-1 (or the pseudogene TRBV3-2) and TRBJ2-7, with unresolved D. V shed 4 bases and J shed 7 bases, with 11 bases lying between them. The CDR3 covers 12 residues. Germline values: CDR1 LGHDT, CDR2 YNNKEL (reference sequence). CDR3 sequence reads: CASSPGQLEQYF. DNA of the CDR3: TGTGCCAGCAGCCCGGGTCAGCTAGAGCAGTACTTC.

V usage is TRBV2 and J usage is TRBJ1-1; the D gene is possibly TRBD1 (5 bases). Trimming cost V 0 bases and J 7 bases, with 12 bases left between them. Per germline, CDR1 SNHLY and CDR2 FYNNEI. The CDR3 extends over 14 amino acids. CDR3 amino acids: CASSEAETVLEAFF. CDR3 sequence (DNA): TGTGCCAGCAGTGAAGCAGAGACAGTTCTTGAAGCTTTCTTT. Based on the CDR3 plus reference TRBV2 and TRBJ1-1, the full variable domain is EPEVTQTPSHQVTQMGQEVILRCVPISNHLYFYWYRQILGQKVEFLVSFYNNEISEKSEIFDDQFSVERPDGSNFTLKIRSTKLEDSAMYFCASSEAETVLEAFFGQGTRLTVV.

This clone was counted once. The chain couples TRBV29-1 to TRBJ2-1; 7 bases match TRBD1. Germline V gene sequence: CDR1 SQVTM, CDR2 ANQGSEA. The trim removed 7 bases at V and 4 bases at J, leaving 4 bases unmatched. This CDR3 is built from 12 residues. For the CDR3, the DNA is TGCAGCGCAGAACAGGGGTACAATGAGCAGTTCTTC. This encodes CSAEQGYNEQFF.

The V call is TRBV5-1, the J call TRBJ2-3; 8 positions agree with TRBD1. The V segment lost 3 bases and the J segment 0 bases; nucleotides outside the gene matches: 3. This CDR3 spans 15 amino acids. Per the germline V gene, CDR1 is SGHRS and CDR2 is YFSETQ. The CDR3 is CASSSWTGSTDTQYF. The DNA of the CDR3 is TGCGCCAGCAGCTCCTGGACAGGGAGCACAGATACGCAGTATTTT. The whole variable domain, remainder taken from reference TRBV5-1 and TRBJ2-3, is KAGVTQTPRYLIKTRGQQVTLSCSPISGHRSVSWYQQTPGQGLQFLFEYFSETQRNKGNFPGRFSGRQFSNSRSEMNVSTLELGDSALYLCASSSWTGSTDTQYFGPGTRLTVL.

The chain joins TRBV19 to TRBJ1-1; D not certain. V was shortened by 3 bases and J by 2 bases, with 7 bases between the two germline ends. Germline assignment: CDR1 LNHDA and CDR2 SQIVND (reference sequence). The CDR3 runs to 13 residues. In DNA form, the CDR3 reads TGTGCCAGTAGTATCCAGACCAACACTGAAGCTTTCTTT. It is translated as CASSIQTNTEAFF.

This chain joins TRBV7-2 and TRBJ1-2; TRBD1 matches 7 bases. This CDR3 is 14 amino acids long. Germline loops: CDR1 SGHTA, CDR2 FQGNSA. J was trimmed by 5 bases and V by 1 base; bases with no gene match: 4. The CDR3 loop is CASSLGQGDYGYTF. CDR3 nucleotides: TGTGCCAGCAGCTTAGGACAGGGTGATTATGGCTACACCTTC.

The chain links TRBV7-2 to TRBJ1-1; the D is unclear. CDR3 length: 14 residues. V lost 3 bases to trimming and J lost 5 bases, with 13 bases between them. CDR1 and CDR2 (germline): SGHTA, FQGNSA. The CDR3 coding sequence is TGTGCCAGCAGCTTTGGCCTGGGTGGTACTGAAGCTTTCTTT. It codes for CASSFGLGGTEAFF.

This clone was detected a few times. The V gene is TRBV6-5, the J gene TRBJ1-6; weak D call: TRBD1 (6 bases). V lost 6 bases, J lost 9 bases, and 15 bases lay in between. Germline V gene lookup returns CDR1 MNHEY and CDR2 SVGAGI. This CDR3 has 14 residues. DNA for the CDR3: TGTGCCAGCAGCTCAGGGGCCTCGGGTTCACCCCTCCACTTT. This translates into CASSSGASGSPLHF.

This chain links TRBV7-2 with TRBJ2-1; D is unclear. Germline V gene sequence: CDR1 SGHTA, CDR2 FQGNSA. The CDR3 is 12 residues long. Trimming took 3 bases from V and 8 from J, leaving 8 bases between them. CDR3 residues: CASSLGADEQFF. In DNA form, the CDR3 reads TGTGCCAGCAGCTTGGGTGCAGATGAGCAGTTCTTC.

Here the CDR3 DNA reads TGTGCCAGCAGTCAGACAGATACGCAGTATTTT. Amino acid sequence: CASSQTDTQYF. The chain couples TRBV6-6 to TRBJ2-3, with D uncertain. V lost 5 bases and J 3 bases, leaving 3 bases between the germline ends. Germline values: CDR1 MNHNY, CDR2 SVGAGI (reference sequence). The CDR3 length is 11 residues.

The chain links TRBV4-2 to TRBJ2-5, with 13 bases fitting TRBD2. Trimming at V came to 4 bases and at J to 0 bases, leaving 2 bases not matched to a gene. The CDR3 spans 16 residues. CDR1 is LGHNA, CDR2 YNFKEQ, per germline. CDR3 DNA sequence: TGTGCCAGCAGCCCTACTAGCGGGAGGGACCAAGAGACCCAGTACTTC. Protein: CASSPTSGRDQETQYF.

This chain uses TRBV28 with TRBJ2-1; TRBD2 aligns across 15 bases. V lost 7 bases, J lost 8 bases, and 6 bases stayed unmatched. The length of the CDR3 is 15 residues. CDR1 is MDHEN, CDR2 SYDVKM, per germline. CDR3 coding DNA: TGTGCCAGCAATGTCGGACTAGCGGGAGGGGATGAGCAGTTCTTC. It codes for CASNVGLAGGDEQFF. Combining the CDR3 with reference TRBV28 and TRBJ2-1 gives the whole variable domain DVKVTQSSRYLVKRTGEKVFLECVQDMDHENMFWYRQDPGLGLRLIYFSYDVKMKEKGDIPEGYSVSREKKERFSLILESASTNQTSMYLCASNVGLAGGDEQFFGPGTRLTVL.

The chain is built from TRBV7-2 and TRBJ1-5; D is possibly TRBD1 (6 bases). The CDR3 has 18 amino acids. The V gene lost 5 bases and the J gene lost 0 bases, with 20 bases spanning the gap. CDR1 is SGHTA, CDR2 FQGNSA, per germline. CDR3 DNA sequence: TGTGCCAGCAGCCTCCGAGGTGGACAGTTTTATAGCAATCAGCCCCAGCATTTT. Translation gives CASSLRGGQFYSNQPQHF. Combining the CDR3 with reference TRBV7-2 and TRBJ1-5 gives the whole variable domain GAGVSQSPSNKVTEKGKDVELRCDPISGHTALYWYRQSLGQGLEFLIYFQGNSAPDKSGLPSDRFSAERTGGSVSTLTIQRTQQEDSAVYLCASSLRGGQFYSNQPQHFGDGTRLSIL.

The rearrangement joins TRBV28 to TRBJ2-2; D might be TRBD1 (5 bases). CDR1 is MDHEN, CDR2 SYDVKM, per germline. The CDR3 loop spans 20 amino acids. The V end lost 5 bases, the J end lost 0 bases, and 25 bases lay between the germline ends. CDR3: CASSGSGFGWGPSNTGELFF. Written as DNA, the CDR3 is TGTGCCAGCAGTGGGTCGGGTTTCGGATGGGGCCCTTCGAACACCGGGGAGCTGTTTTTT.

The chain links TRBV3-1 (or the pseudogene TRBV3-2) to TRBJ1-4; 9 bases map to TRBD1. This CDR3 contains 13 residues. V gave up 6 bases and J gave up 5 bases; unmatched junction bases: 1. Germline assignment: CDR1 LGHDT and CDR2 YNNKEL (reference sequence). The CDR3 loop reads CASRGTGNEKLFF. The CDR3 bases are TGTGCCAGCAGAGGGACAGGGAATGAAAAACTGTTTTTT.

The chain is built from TRBV6-2 or TRBV6-3 and TRBJ2-1; the match to TRBD2 covers 9 bases. V was pared by 2 bases and J by 3 bases, with 8 bases of the junction left unmatched. Germline-derived CDR1 and CDR2 are MNHEY and SVGEGT. The CDR3 is 17 amino acids. The CDR3 sequence: CASSYRPSGMSYNEQFF. The DNA for the CDR3 is TGTGCCAGCAGTTACCGGCCTAGCGGGATGAGCTACAATGAGCAGTTCTTC.

V and J are TRBV28 and TRBJ2-1, with unresolved D. Trimming left V 4 bases short and J 9 bases short, with 4 bases between. The CDR3 contains 10 residues. The germline CDR1 and CDR2 sequences are MDHEN and SYDVKM. CDR3 DNA: TGTGCCAGCAGTTCGGGTGAGCAGTTCTTC. Amino acids: CASSSGEQFF.

The CDR3 spells CASTPKNGNYNEQFF. The CDR3 coding sequence is TGTGCCAGCACTCCCAAAAACGGGAACTACAATGAGCAGTTCTTC. This chain connects TRBV7-2 to TRBJ2-1; perhaps TRBD2 as D (5 bases). The germline V gene encodes CDR1 SGHTA and CDR2 FQGNSA. This CDR3 contains 15 residues. V was cut by 7 bases and J by 3 bases, with 16 bases left in between.

This clone was detected a few times. The chain carries TRBV27 and TRBJ2-1, with D maybe TRBD2 (7 bases). The CDR3 spans 14 residues. V shed 6 bases and J shed 8 bases, with 17 bases lying between them. CDR1 and CDR2 from the germline V gene are MNHEY and SMNVEV (reference sequence). CDR3 loop: CASRLAGARDEQFF. Here the CDR3 DNA reads TGTGCCAGCAGGCTGGCGGGGGCGAGGGATGAGCAGTTCTTC.

The chain carries TRBV27 and TRBJ2-1; D is perhaps TRBD2 (6 bases). The germline CDR1 and CDR2 sequences are MNHEY and SMNVEV (reference sequence). The CDR3 length is 14 residues. The V end was cut by 4 bases, the J end by 6 bases, with 13 bases between. CDR3 in amino acids: CASSYRDSRNEQFF. Written as DNA, the CDR3 is TGTGCCAGCAGTTACCGGGACTCCCGCAATGAGCAGTTCTTC.

The chain uses TRBV6-2 or TRBV6-3 and TRBJ1-1, with TRBD1 as a possible D gene (6 bases). CDR3 length equals 14 residues. The V gene lost 3 bases and the J gene lost 1 base, with 9 bases spanning the gap. Per germline, CDR1 MNHEY and CDR2 SVGEGT. The CDR3 DNA follows: TGTGCCAGCAGTTATGGACAGCCGAACACTGAAGCTTTCTTT. As protein: CASSYGQPNTEAFF.